This T cell receptor beta chain was found in a study of beta chain bispecific antibodies for T cell cancers. Background on the study: Healthy donor T cells cocultured with leukemia lines and bispecific antibodies.

The sample holds many counts of this clonotype. Its antigen is undetermined. T cells were expanded from blood mononuclear cells for around three days with anti-CD3 OKT3 or CD3/CD28 beads. General study results and limits: Most targeted TRBV signal came from the leukemia cell line cells, not normal T cells.

MiXCR, applied by TCRdb to the 5' RACE reads, yields one record per CDR3 protein. The sample has tens of thousands of distinct CDR3 sequences, approximately 2.6% seen once; the top ten hold about 30%. Germline V gene lookup returns CDR1 SGHAT and CDR2 FQNNGV. The ends were cut back, 3 bases at V and 5 bases at J, with 13 bases in the middle. This CDR3 is built from 15 residues. The rearrangement uses TRBV11-2 and TRBJ2-2; D perhaps matches TRBD1 (5 bases). The sample was healthy donor T cells cultured with leukemia cells. The receptor was isolated from a human donor in good health. Some clones in this sample may be carry-over from other donors' samples. The CDR3 loop is CASSLTRELTGELFF. CDR3 DNA: TGTGCCAGCAGCTTGACCAGGGAACTAACCGGGGAGCTGTTTTTT. Full variable domain (outside the CDR3, taken from reference TRBV11-2 and TRBJ2-2): EAGVAQSPRYKIIEKRQSVAFWCNPISGHATLYWYQQILGQGPKLLIQFQNNGVVDDSQLPKDRFSAERLKGVDSTLKIQPAKLEDSAVYLCASSLTRELTGELFFGEGSRLTVL.